This entry is about one TCR beta chain. The CDR3 has 14 amino acids. The germline gives CDR1 SGDLS, CDR2 YYNGEE. Deletions cut 4 bases from V and 8 bases from J, with 16 bases between. This sample stems from a study of blood T cell repertoires in COVID-19. TCRdb's copy holds only in-frame clones and misses some; the assay was immunoSEQ multiplex PCR. The sample has 200,000 to 250,000 clones; around 84% are singletons. The J gene is TRBJ1-3, the V gene TRBV9; D call uncertain. The clonotype was recovered from a man aged 35-49 years with acute or convalescent COVID-19. The sequencing sample was made of peripheral blood. The CDR3 is CASSPRPREDTIYF. CDR3 nucleotides: TGTGCCAGCAGCCCCCGGCCTAGAGAGGACACCATATATTTT.